This section outlines one T cell receptor (beta chain) sequence together with its context. Some clones are missing from TCRdb's copy, which holds only in-frame ones; the method was immunoSEQ multiplex PCR. This sample has approximately 9,100 clones, with about 90% found just once. The data were obtained in a study of T cell changes during pregnancy in multiple sclerosis. CDR1 and CDR2 from the germline V gene are MRHNA and SNTAGT. The trim removed 4 bases at V and 6 bases at J, leaving 10 bases unmatched. This CDR3 is built from 16 residues. The receptor's source is a female donor in good health, enrolled as a control in a pregnancy study. The chain employs TRBV6-4 and TRBJ2-1; 9 bases are shared with TRBD1. This sample comprised CD8+ T cells from peripheral blood mononuclear cells, obtained in the first trimester of pregnancy. As DNA, the CDR3 is TGTGCCAGCAGTGGTTCTCCGGGACAGGGTATCAATGAGCAGTTCTTC. It codes for CASSGSPGQGINEQFF.